A single sample is the source of the 6 T cell receptor beta chains below, sequenced in a study of control samples from healthy donors and cancer patients. Here immunoSEQ multiplex PCR was the method, and the copy in TCRdb shows in-frame clones only, minus some. The repertoire consists of around 250,000 clones, with about four fifths occurring once and the leading ten covering approximately 12%. Sequenced: PBMCs. The receptors come from a woman between 55 and 75 years old with lung cancer.

This rearrangement joins TRBV27 to TRBJ2-5; D call uncertain. V was trimmed by 2 bases and J by 5 bases, leaving 15 bases between them. Germline assignment: CDR1 MNHEY and CDR2 SMNVEV (reference sequence). The CDR3 sequence is 15 residues long. In nucleotides, the CDR3 is TGTGCCAGCAGTTTAGGGCAGGCTCAATCCGAGACCCAGTACTTC. It encodes CASSLGQAQSETQYF.

The genes are TRBV28 and TRBJ2-7; 8 bases align to TRBD1. With V trimmed by 3 bases and J by 4 bases, 8 bases remained unmatched. The CDR3 spans 15 residues. CDR1 and CDR2 from the germline V gene are MDHEN and SYDVKM. The CDR3 DNA reads TGTGCCAGCAGTTTCCTTTCAGGGGGCGGATACGAGCAGTACTTC. Protein product: CASSFLSGGGYEQYF.

As for this clone: Distinct nucleotide sequences in the sample also encode this CDR3. This chain links TRBV28 with TRBJ1-2; D remains unclear. Germline loops: CDR1 MDHEN, CDR2 SYDVKM. CDR3 length: 14 amino acids. Trimming took off 3 bases at V and 2 bases at J, with 10 bases between the two ends. The CDR3 DNA is TGTGCCAGCAGTTTCCCGGCACCCAACTATGGCTACACCTTC. Its protein is CASSFPAPNYGYTF.

On this clone itself: The junction and the germline gene differ at one end; a read error may be behind it. The sample has other DNA sequences that encode this CDR3 too. This chain uses TRBV20-1 with TRBJ1-2; no clear D. This CDR3 is built from 10 residues. CDR1 is DFQATT, CDR2 SNEGSKA, per germline (reference sequence). In nucleotides, the CDR3 is TGCAGCGCTATGGAATTCGGCTACACCTTC. Translated, it gives CSAMEFGYTF.

The CDR3 here is CASSALGQGARFSNQPQHF. The CDR3 DNA reads TGTGCCAGCAGTGCCCTGGGACAGGGGGCGAGGTTTAGCAATCAGCCCCAGCATTTT. The chain links TRBV6-1 to TRBJ1-5; 12 positions agree with TRBD1. The CDR3 extends over 19 amino acids. V lost 4 bases, J lost 0 bases, and 10 bases stayed unmatched. Germline V gives CDR1 MNHNS, CDR2 SASEGT.

The V and J genes are TRBV2 and TRBJ1-2, with no clear D. Trimming removed 0 bases at V and 2 bases at J, with 7 bases between. CDR3 size: 14 residues. Germline CDR1 and CDR2: SNHLY and FYNNEI. The CDR3 bases are TGTGCCAGCAGTGAAGCGCTAGGAAACTATGGCTACACCTTC. As protein: CASSEALGNYGYTF. Using reference TRBV2 and TRBJ1-2 for the parts outside the CDR3, the full variable domain is EPEVTQTPSHQVTQMGQEVILRCVPISNHLYFYWYRQILGQKVEFLVSFYNNEISEKSEIFDDQFSVERPDGSNFTLKIRSTKLEDSAMYFCASSEALGNYGYTFGSGTRLTVV.